What follows describes a single T cell receptor beta chain. The sample comes from a study of T cell changes during pregnancy in multiple sclerosis. Profiling relied on immunoSEQ multiplex PCR, and the TCRdb table lists in-frame clones only, not all of them. The sample consists of roughly 97,000 clones, over 75% of them appearing once. The length of the CDR3 is 15 residues. The germline V gene has CDR1 SGDLS and CDR2 YYNGEE. V shed 0 bases, J shed 6 bases, and the junction held 7 bases outside the gene matches. The V call is TRBV9, the J call TRBJ2-7, with TRBD1 identical over 9 bases. The sample here was peripheral blood, taken in the second trimester of pregnancy. The receptor comes from a female donor in good health, enrolled as a control in a pregnancy study. The CDR3 bases are TGTGCCAGCAGCGTAGTGGGACAGGGCGCGTCCGAGCAGTACTTC. Protein product: CASSVVGQGASEQYF.